This T cell receptor beta chain was documented in a study of shared clonotypes between healthy human individuals. Across the whole study: Two female and a few male donors aged 18 to 49 were enrolled. Each donor's CD8 memory used one plate, CD8 naive two, each CD4 subset three. Notes on the study in general: Naive subsets typically showed greater estimated richness than memory subsets.

The germline gives CDR1 SGHAT, CDR2 FQNNGV. This CDR3 comprises 15 residues. V was pared by 5 bases and J by 2 bases, with 16 bases between. With regard to this clone: What it binds is unknown.

The protocol was immunoSEQ multiplex PCR, while the TCRdb copy is restricted to in-frame clones and leaves out a portion. The table has about 670,000 clones, about three quarters seen once. Material: memory CD4+ T cells sorted from blood. Subset here: CD45RA-negative fraction. The rearrangement links TRBV11-2 to TRBJ2-7; no reliable D call. The TCR originated in a woman under 40 in good health. CDR3 in DNA: TGTGCCAGCAGCCCATCGTACAGCACCACCTACGAGCAGTACTTC. This gives the protein CASSPSYSTTYEQYF.